The 8 T cell receptor beta chains below come from one sample, sequenced in a study of T cells in localized non-small cell lung cancer. Measured with immunoSEQ multiplex PCR; TCRdb has only the in-frame clones, and not every one. The repertoire holds tens of thousands of clones, with 88% as singletons. The material was peripheral blood, obtained before any cancer treatment. The receptors stem from a woman aged 40 to 75 with stage I squamous cell lung carcinoma.

This chain uses TRBV6-6 with TRBJ2-3, with D perhaps being TRBD1 or TRBD2 (6 bases each). The CDR3 is made up of 14 amino acids. Deletions cut 6 bases from V and 6 bases from J, with 16 bases between. Germline loops: CDR1 MNHNY, CDR2 SVGAGI (reference sequence). CDR3 in amino acids: CASRWGADGDTQYF. The CDR3 DNA reads TGTGCCAGCAGATGGGGGGCCGACGGGGATACGCAGTATTTT.

This rearrangement joins TRBV5-6 to TRBJ1-2; TRBD1 might be the D (5 bases). There are 13 residues in the CDR3. Germline V lookup: CDR1 SGHDT, CDR2 YYEEEE. With 4 bases removed from V and 7 bases from J, the gap between germline ends came to 14 bases. CDR3 in DNA: TGTGCCAGCAGCCCACAGGCTTACGTTGGCTACACCTTC. The encoded protein is CASSPQAYVGYTF.

V is TRBV4-1 and J is TRBJ2-7; 8 nucleotides agree with TRBD2. CDR3 size: 15 residues. CDR1 is MGHRA, CDR2 YSYEKL, per germline. Trimming cost V 4 bases and J 3 bases; bases outside gene matches: 8. Written as DNA, the CDR3 is TGCGCCAGCAGCCCCTACCGGGGGGGTGGCTACGAGCAGTACTTC. It translates to CASSPYRGGGYEQYF.

The chain combines TRBV6-8 with TRBJ2-3; the match to TRBD2 covers 9 bases. Unmatched junction bases numbered 8, after V lost 6 bases and J lost 4 bases. CDR3 size: 15 residues. Per germline, CDR1 MNHGY and CDR2 SAAAGT. CDR3 residues: CASSRAGGGPDTQYF. Here the CDR3 DNA reads TGTGCCAGCAGCCGAGCGGGGGGAGGTCCAGATACGCAGTATTTT.

CDR3 coding DNA: TGTGCCAGCAGCTTGTTGGGGAACCGCAATCAGCCCCAGCATTTT. Residues: CASSLLGNRNQPQHF. The gene calls are TRBV5-5 and TRBJ1-5; no clear D. Per the germline V gene, CDR1 is SGHKS and CDR2 is YYEKEE (reference sequence). V lost 1 base and J 2 bases, leaving 10 bases between the germline ends. The CDR3 length is 15 residues.

The CDR3 DNA is TGTGCCAGCAGCGTCACCGGGACGGAGGGCGAGCAGTTCTTC. Its protein is CASSVTGTEGEQFF. This rearrangement joins TRBV9 to TRBJ2-1; a weak D match, TRBD2 (6 bases). Germline lookup yields CDR1 SGDLS and CDR2 YYNGEE. Trimming shortened V by 2 bases and J by 10 bases, and 16 bases separated the two germline ends. The CDR3 extends over 14 amino acids.

A few counts support this clone. The chain combines TRBV19 with TRBJ2-7; 8 bases align to TRBD1. J was trimmed by 1 base and V by 11 bases; bases with no gene match: 13. The CDR3 length is 15 residues. Germline CDR1 LNHDA, CDR2 SQIVND (reference sequence). CDR3 DNA: TGTGCCTCAGGACAGGGAGCTGTCGGTTCCTACGAGCAGTACTTC. Amino acids: CASGQGAVGSYEQYF. Supplemented by reference TRBV19 and TRBJ2-7, the full variable domain reads DGGITQSPKYLFRKEGQNVTLSCEQNLNHDAMYWYRQDPGQGLRLIYYSQIVNDFQKGDIAEGYSVSREKKESFPLTVTSAQKNPTAFYLCASGQGAVGSYEQYFGPGTRLTVT.

This chain links TRBV4-2 with TRBJ2-2; D is undetermined. The V gene lost 0 bases and the J gene lost 5 bases, with 7 bases spanning the gap. CDR1 and CDR2 (germline): LGHNA, YNFKEQ. The CDR3 consists of 14 residues. The CDR3 loop is CASSQDGVTGELFF. The CDR3 bases are TGTGCCAGCAGCCAAGATGGAGTGACCGGGGAGCTGTTTTTT.